This T cell receptor beta chain came from a study of graft-versus-host responses after intestinal transplantation (dated by TCRdb to the early 2020s). About the investigation overall: The transplants that recipients got were multivisceral, liver-intestinal, or isolated intestinal. Samples from a few later patients were sequenced in-house on an Illumina MiSeq with MiXCR processing rather than by the commercial service. A peak of at least 4% donor T cells among recipient peripheral blood mononuclear cells was the definition used for donor T cell macrochimerism. Of the roughly 25 intestinal transplant recipients enrolled in the cohort, one of whom was a retransplant, 3 patients without pretransplant specimens were excluded. After intestinal transplantation, graft-versus-host and host-versus-graft alloreactive T cell clones were followed in the graft, circulation and bone marrow using bulk TCR-beta CDR3 sequencing. Every recipient was given anti-thymocyte globulin induction, then maintenance tacrolimus and steroids for 3 to 4 years. Alloreactive clones were identified by sequencing pre-transplant mixed lymphocyte reaction products and comparing these products with unstimulated pre-transplant donor and recipient T cells.

Library preparation used the immunoSEQ multiplex PCR assay. For most patients, genomic DNA was isolated using the Qiagen DNeasy Blood and Tissue Kit and was shipped frozen to Adaptive Biotechnologies for TCR sequencing. Adaptive Biotechnologies carried out high-throughput TCR-beta CDR3 sequencing of genomic DNA for most patients. The authors' pipeline ran thus. TCR sequencing data for roughly 18 patients were retrieved from Adaptive's ImmunoSEQ software; a few other patients were processed with MiXCR and VDJtools. To correct CD4 versus CD8 sorting errors, any sequence found in both subsets at a frequency ratio below 5:1 was removed. Because the origin of CDR3 nucleotide sequences shared between donor and recipient could not be assigned, those sequences were removed. At least 2-fold expansion over unstimulated cells and a minimum CFSE-low frequency of 0.002% (template counts) or 0.001% (read counts) were required for clones to be classified as alloreactive. Clones detected in sequenced pre-transplant spleen, lymph node, or MLR CFSE-low populations of the donor or recipient were defined as mappable. Cumulative frequency of alloreactive clones was calculated as a percentage of all sequences weighted by copy number. TCRdb provides this immuneACCESS table in a form limited to in-frame rearrangements. Some clones are lacking; in checked studies, under half of them reflect an unresolved V gene, and why the rest are absent is not known. That table supplies the V and J calls and clone size; D and trimming were determined from the DNA. In this sample the table shows approximately 110,000 clones, approximately 90% of which occur a single time. 0.23% of the sample is held by the ten biggest clonotypes.

Of note for this clone: Its antigen is unknown. No clone much larger than this one lies a single base away; base qualities are absent.

The full study reports these points: Patients with donor T cell macrochimerism had high GvH to HvG T cell clonal ratios in their allografts. The conclusions were limited by the relatively low number and heterogeneity of the intestinal transplant patients. GvH clones were found in recipient bone marrow, and some of the GvH clones appeared earlier in ileal mucosa or blood, which is consistent with an intestinal mucosal origin. Peak levels of circulating GvH clones were associated with declines in HvG clones early after transplant.

What this sample's time point label stands for: cells obtained before transplantation from donor or recipient. CD3+CD4+ and CD3+CD8+ populations were FACS-sorted from unstimulated pre-transplant donor and recipient cells taken from spleen or lymph nodes. The CDR3 spans 15 residues, from the cysteine through the phenylalanine. The kept DNA is CDR3 alone, 45 bases in frame from the first base. Taken from the germline V gene, the CDR1 and CDR2 loops are SGHRS and YFSETQ. Germline trimming amounts to 5 bases on V and 7 bases on J, with 8 as the count of junction bases outside the gene matches. The source of this sequence is a human donor who was the organ donor for an intestinal transplant. Sequences were derived from unstimulated CD4+ T cells sorted from spleen or lymph node cells, sampled before transplant. The rearranged chain carries TRBV5-1 and TRBJ2-7, and TRBD2 matches 14 of the central bases. The CDR3 corresponds to CASRPGLAGVGEQYF. At the DNA level, the sequence is TGCGCCAGCAGGCCGGGACTAGCGGGAGTAGGAGAGCAGTACTTC.